These 16 T cell receptor beta chains originate from one sample sequenced in a study of PD-1 blockade in classical Hodgkin lymphoma. Sequencing was performed with immunoSEQ multiplex PCR; in TCRdb, only in-frame clones are kept and a portion is missing. This repertoire shows about 30,000 clones, about 90% found once; its top ten account for less than 7.5%. Following autologous stem cell transplantation, relapse occurred in every patient, and exposure to brentuximab vedotin varied. CD8+ T cell isolation from thawed PBMCs was performed by magnetic negative selection. Material: CD8+ T cells from blood, obtained at baseline. These receptors were taken from a human donor with classical Hodgkin lymphoma.

J is TRBJ2-1 and V is TRBV9, with a weak D call TRBD2 (5 bases). Deletions cut 5 bases from V and 1 base from J, with 7 bases between. The CDR3 length is 13 residues. Germline V gene data show CDR1 as SGDLS and CDR2 as YYNGEE. Here the CDR3 reads CASRPGSYNEQFF. As DNA, the CDR3 is TGTGCCAGCAGACCGGGGTCCTACAATGAGCAGTTCTTC.

This chain connects TRBV27 to TRBJ2-1, with 9 nucleotides matching TRBD2. Germline-derived CDR1 and CDR2 are MNHEY and SMNVEV (reference sequence). The CDR3 covers 16 residues. The trim removed 1 base at V and 6 bases at J, leaving 7 bases unmatched. The CDR3 nucleotides read TGTGCCAGCAGTTTATGGGCTAGCGGGGCTTTCAATGAGCAGTTCTTC. Protein: CASSLWASGAFNEQFF.

The CDR3 DNA sequence: TGTGCCAGCCACGACCTCGCAGGGGCTTTCTTT. The encoded protein is CASHDLAGAFF. The rearrangement uses TRBV27 and TRBJ1-1, with D tentatively TRBD1 (5 bases). The CDR3 is 11 amino acids. Germline V lookup: CDR1 MNHEY, CDR2 SMNVEV (reference sequence). Trimming stripped 8 bases from V and 11 bases from J, with 15 bases between.

This clone was seen only a few times. The chain combines TRBV30 with TRBJ1-3; tentatively, D is TRBD1 (6 bases). The length of the CDR3 is 15 residues. Trimming pared 4 bases from V and 1 base from J, leaving 14 bases between. The germline CDR1 and CDR2 sequences are GTSNPN and SVGIG (reference sequence). The CDR3 sequence is CAWIPQTGSGNTIYF. The CDR3 nucleotides read TGTGCCTGGATCCCACAGACAGGTTCTGGAAACACCATATATTTT. The variable domain in full, with the rest retrieved from reference TRBV30 and TRBJ1-3, is SQTIHQWPATLVQPVGSPLSLECTVEGTSNPNLYWYRQAAGRGLQLLFYSVGIGQISSEVPQNLSASRPQDRQFILSSKKLLLSDSGFYLCAWIPQTGSGNTIYFGEGSWLTVV.

In its sample, this clone was seen a few times. The chain is built from TRBV28 and TRBJ2-7, with D unclear. Trimming shortened V by 7 bases and J by 0 bases, and 7 bases separated the two germline ends. Per the germline V gene, CDR1 is MDHEN and CDR2 is SYDVKM. CDR3 length equals 12 residues. The CDR3 DNA is TGTGCCAGCACGGACCCCTCCTACGAGCAGTACTTC. Protein product: CASTDPSYEQYF. The whole variable domain, filled in from reference TRBV28 and TRBJ2-7, reads DVKVTQSSRYLVKRTGEKVFLECVQDMDHENMFWYRQDPGLGLRLIYFSYDVKMKEKGDIPEGYSVSREKKERFSLILESASTNQTSMYLCASTDPSYEQYFGPGTRLTVT.

The rearrangement uses TRBV19 and TRBJ2-7, with TRBD1 matching over 10 bases. V gave up 3 bases and J gave up 5 bases; unmatched junction bases: 4. Germline V gene lookup returns CDR1 LNHDA and CDR2 SQIVND (reference sequence). The CDR3 sequence is 14 residues long. CDR3 protein: CASSIGQGGNEQYF. In DNA, the CDR3 is TGTGCCAGTAGTATCGGACAGGGGGGTAACGAGCAGTACTTC.

The rearrangement links TRBV7-3 to TRBJ2-3; perhaps D is TRBD1 or TRBD2 (6 bases each). V was clipped by 1 base and J by 5 bases, with 10 bases between them. CDR1 is SGHTA and CDR2 is FQGTGA in the germline V gene. The CDR3 covers 14 residues. CDR3 loop: CASSLIGGKDTQYF. CDR3 bases: TGTGCCAGCAGCTTAATAGGGGGGAAAGATACGCAGTATTTT.

The chain employs TRBV15 and TRBJ1-5; 8 bases are a match to TRBD1. V gave up 8 bases and J gave up 0 bases; unmatched junction bases: 3. The length of the CDR3 is 14 residues. Germline CDR1 LNHNV, CDR2 YYDKDF (reference sequence). The CDR3 region is CATGQGYSNQPQHF. As DNA, the CDR3 is TGTGCCACCGGACAGGGCTATAGCAATCAGCCCCAGCATTTT.

Only one count was recorded for this clone. CDR3 in DNA: TGTGCCAGCAGCGGAGACCTTAACTATGGCTACACCTTC. Encoded protein: CASSGDLNYGYTF. The V call is TRBV7-8, the J call TRBJ1-2; D remains ambiguous. V was cut by 5 bases and J by 1 base, with 8 bases left in between. Germline assignment: CDR1 SGHVS and CDR2 FQNEAQ. This CDR3 spans 13 amino acids.

This chain connects TRBV29-1 to TRBJ2-7; tentatively, D is TRBD1 (5 bases). The CDR3 has 13 residues. With 4 bases removed from V and 4 bases from J, the gap between germline ends came to 14 bases. Per germline, CDR1 SQVTM and CDR2 ANQGSEA. The DNA of the CDR3 is TGCAGCGTTGTGGGGTGGCAGGGTTACGAGCAGTACTTC. Translated: CSVVGWQGYEQYF.

The chain links TRBV6-5 to TRBJ1-3, with 7 bases that match TRBD1. Germline values: CDR1 MNHEY, CDR2 SVGAGI. V lost 1 base to trimming and J lost 4 bases; unmatched junction nucleotides: 4. There are 15 residues in the CDR3. For the CDR3, the DNA is TGTGCCAGCAGTTACTACAGGGGCCTAGGAAACACCATATATTTT. It codes for CASSYYRGLGNTIYF.

This clone was recorded once. V gene TRBV28 combines with J gene TRBJ2-2; the match to TRBD2 covers 11 bases. V trimming: 8 bases; J trimming: 6 bases; junction bases outside the gene matches: 8. The germline CDR1 and CDR2 sequences are MDHEN and SYDVKM. There are 15 residues in the CDR3. CDR3 sequence reads: CASSLAGVAAGELFF. DNA for the CDR3: TGTGCCAGCTCACTAGCGGGAGTCGCCGCCGGGGAGCTGTTTTTT.

The rearrangement links TRBV7-6 to TRBJ2-7, with TRBD1 matching over 10 bases. This CDR3 region has 14 residues. Trimming cost V 6 bases and J 2 bases; bases outside gene matches: 4. The V gene's germline CDR1 is SGHVS and CDR2 FNYEAQ. CDR3 nucleotides: TGTGCCAGCAGGACCGGGACAGGGGCCTACGAGCAGTACTTC. Amino acid sequence: CASRTGTGAYEQYF.

This clone was observed a single time. The V call is TRBV9, the J call TRBJ1-1, with unresolved D. The CDR3 spans 13 residues. Trimming removed 4 bases from V and 1 base from J, with 8 bases in between. Germline V gene data show CDR1 as SGDLS and CDR2 as YYNGEE. Here the CDR3 reads CASSLGWNTEAFF. The DNA of the CDR3 is TGTGCCAGCAGCCTCGGGTGGAACACTGAAGCTTTCTTT.

This chain uses TRBV28 with TRBJ1-2; D is possibly TRBD1 (6 bases). The CDR3 covers 14 residues. V lost 2 bases to trimming and J lost 6 bases, with 13 bases between them. Germline V gene sequence: CDR1 MDHEN, CDR2 SYDVKM. DNA for the CDR3: TGTGCCAGCAGTTTACCCCGGGGGGCGGATGGCTACACCTTC. Translation: CASSLPRGADGYTF.

The CDR3 DNA sequence: TGCGCCAGCAGCCAAGGGGGGTCCTACAATGAGCAGTTCTTC. Protein sequence: CASSQGGSYNEQFF. The rearrangement uses TRBV4-1 and TRBJ2-1; D may be TRBD1 or TRBD2 (5 bases each). Per the germline V gene, CDR1 is MGHRA and CDR2 is YSYEKL. The germline V and J ends were trimmed by 1 base and 1 base, with 5 bases remaining between them. The CDR3 has 14 residues.